Below, 26 T cell receptor beta chains from the same sample are listed, as sequenced in a study of blood T cell repertoires in COVID-19. Profiled with immunoSEQ multiplex PCR; TCRdb holds only in-frame clones, not every one. The table has roughly 360,000 clones, less than 90% seen once; the top ten hold over 4.5%. Sequenced input: PBMCs or T cells enriched from blood (not recorded which). These receptors were obtained from a woman aged 50 to 65 who had recovered from COVID-19.

This clone has only a few counts. CDR3 in amino acids: CASSLSYTGGPYEQYF. The CDR3, as DNA: TGTGCCAGCAGTTTATCTTACACAGGGGGACCCTACGAGCAGTACTTC. The chain carries TRBV27 and TRBJ2-7, with 8 bases matching TRBD1. The CDR3 contains 16 residues. CDR1 and CDR2 from the germline V gene are MNHEY and SMNVEV (reference sequence). Trimming at V came to 0 bases and at J to 2 bases, leaving 6 bases not matched to a gene.

The chain recombines TRBV7-9 with TRBJ1-2, with D uncertain. The CDR3 runs to 16 residues. Per germline, CDR1 SEHNR and CDR2 FQNEAQ (reference sequence). Trimming removed 5 bases from V and 6 bases from J, with 22 bases in between. The CDR3 DNA sequence: TGTGCCAGCAGCCCCGAGGTCGTTCGGGGAGGAGATGGCTACACCTTC. Protein sequence: CASSPEVVRGGDGYTF.

The chain couples TRBV18 to TRBJ2-3, with TRBD2 identical over 9 bases. This CDR3 region has 14 residues. The trim removed 4 bases at V and 4 bases at J, leaving 3 bases unmatched. Looked up from germline, CDR1 is KGHSH and CDR2 is LQKENI. The CDR3 reads CASSRREGADTQYF. Here the CDR3 DNA reads TGTGCCAGCTCACGGCGGGAGGGTGCAGATACGCAGTATTTT.

The sample holds a few counts of this clone. The chain uses TRBV7-2 and TRBJ2-2; 8 bases are a match to TRBD2. This CDR3 spans 17 amino acids. V was clipped by 3 bases and J by 2 bases; unmatched bases: 8. Germline CDR1 is SGHTA and CDR2 is FQGNSA. The CDR3 reads CASSLDAGGANTGELFF. The DNA of the CDR3 is TGTGCCAGCAGCTTGGACGCGGGGGGCGCTAACACCGGGGAGCTGTTTTTT. The full variable domain, with the rest looked up from reference TRBV7-2 and TRBJ2-2, is GAGVSQSPSNKVTEKGKDVELRCDPISGHTALYWYRQSLGQGLEFLIYFQGNSAPDKSGLPSDRFSAERTGGSVSTLTIQRTQQEDSAVYLCASSLDAGGANTGELFFGEGSRLTVL.

The gene calls are TRBV12-5 and TRBJ2-5; 12 bases are shared with TRBD2. There are 13 residues in the CDR3. The germline V gene encodes CDR1 LGHNT and CDR2 FRNRAP. J lost 7 bases, V lost 4 bases, and 1 base had no gene match. The CDR3 nucleotides are TGTGCTAGTGGTTCGACTAGCGGGGGGACCCAGTACTTC. It yields the protein CASGSTSGGTQYF.

The chain combines TRBV5-8 with TRBJ2-7; 10 nucleotides align to TRBD2. This CDR3 contains 14 residues. The V and J ends lost 1 base and 6 bases, in that order; junction bases with no gene match: 4. CDR1 SGHTS and CDR2 YDEGEE come from the germline V gene. The CDR3, as DNA: TGTGCCAGCAGCTTGTTTGAGCGGGGGGGCGAGCAGTACTTC. This sequence encodes CASSLFERGGEQYF.

V is TRBV19 and J is TRBJ2-1; 8 nucleotides match TRBD1. This CDR3 is built from 15 residues. Germline values: CDR1 LNHDA, CDR2 SQIVND (reference sequence). V lost 10 bases, J lost 3 bases, and 11 bases stayed unmatched. The CDR3 coding sequence is TGTGCCACCGCCAGGCAGGGGGCTAACTACAATGAGCAGTTCTTC. It encodes CATARQGANYNEQFF.

V gene TRBV30 combines with J gene TRBJ2-5; 12 positions match TRBD2. The trim removed 4 bases at V and 5 bases at J, leaving 2 bases unmatched. CDR1 is GTSNPN, CDR2 SVGIG, per germline (reference sequence). The CDR3 is made up of 13 amino acids. The DNA for the CDR3 is TGTGCCTGGAAAACTAGCGGGGGGGAGACCCAGTACTTC. The encoded protein is CAWKTSGGETQYF.

This rearrangement joins TRBV20-1 to TRBJ1-5; D not resolved. Germline lookup yields CDR1 DFQATT and CDR2 SNEGSKA (reference sequence). This CDR3 region has 15 residues. The V end was cut by 3 bases, the J end by 0 bases, with 12 bases between. DNA for the CDR3: TGCAGTGCTAGTTTGGGGAGATATAGCAATCAGCCCCAGCATTTT. This translates into CSASLGRYSNQPQHF.

V and J are TRBV6-5 and TRBJ2-6; D not resolved. Deletions cut 6 bases from V and 0 bases from J, with 9 bases between. This CDR3 is built from 15 residues. Germline lookup yields CDR1 MNHEY and CDR2 SVGAGI. The CDR3 here is CASSLQDSGANVLTF. The CDR3 DNA is TGTGCCAGCAGCCTCCAGGACTCTGGGGCCAACGTCCTGACTTTC.

The rearrangement links TRBV2 to TRBJ1-3; D remains ambiguous. V lost 2 bases and J 0 bases, leaving 5 bases between the germline ends. From germline, CDR1 is SNHLY and CDR2 FYNNEI. The CDR3 consists of 14 residues. In DNA, the CDR3 is TGTGCCAGCAGTGAATACAGCTCTGGAAACACCATATATTTT. Its protein product is CASSEYSSGNTIYF. Based on the CDR3 plus reference TRBV2 and TRBJ1-3, the full variable domain is EPEVTQTPSHQVTQMGQEVILRCVPISNHLYFYWYRQILGQKVEFLVSFYNNEISEKSEIFDDQFSVERPDGSNFTLKIRSTKLEDSAMYFCASSEYSSGNTIYFGEGSWLTVV.

The gene calls are TRBV18 and TRBJ2-3, with a tentative D call TRBD2 (5 bases). The CDR3 extends over 15 amino acids. V was pared by 0 bases and J by 4 bases, with 11 bases between. CDR1 is KGHSH, CDR2 LQKENI, per germline. CDR3 sequence (DNA): TGTGCCAGCTCACCACCGTTCCGGGGATCAGATACGCAGTATTTT. As protein: CASSPPFRGSDTQYF.

The rearrangement links TRBV4-3 to TRBJ2-2; no clear D gene. Trimming left V 2 bases short and J 0 bases short, with 7 bases between. Germline-derived CDR1 and CDR2 are LGHNA and YSLEER. This CDR3 has 15 amino acids. The CDR3 nucleotides read TGCGCCAGCAGCCAACTCCTAGCGAACACCGGGGAGCTGTTTTTT. Its translation: CASSQLLANTGELFF.

The rearrangement joins TRBV4-1 to TRBJ2-7; the D gene is possibly TRBD1 (5 bases). Trimming took 4 bases from V and 5 from J, leaving 9 bases between them. Germline lookup yields CDR1 MGHRA and CDR2 YSYEKL. The CDR3 loop spans 12 amino acids. The chain's CDR3 is CASSPGQNEQYF. The CDR3 DNA reads as TGCGCCAGCAGCCCCGGACAAAACGAGCAGTACTTC.

This sequence joins TRBV11-3 and TRBJ2-3, with 9 nucleotides matching TRBD2. The CDR3 totals 15 residues. V shed 5 bases, J shed 6 bases, and the junction held 9 bases outside the gene matches. The germline V gene encodes CDR1 SGHNT and CDR2 YENEEA. CDR3 in DNA: TGTGCCAGCAGCCCCCTAGCGGGGCGCGCGGATACGCAGTATTTT. This codes for CASSPLAGRADTQYF.

The V gene is TRBV12-3 or TRBV12-4, the J gene TRBJ2-1, with 7 bases matching TRBD2. This CDR3 has 12 residues. The V segment lost 5 bases and the J segment 15 bases; nucleotides outside the gene matches: 10. The CDR3 region is CASSRGGLGLFF. The CDR3 nucleotides are TGTGCCAGCAGTCGCGGCGGACTAGGGCTGTTCTTC.

The chain links TRBV6-5 to TRBJ1-3; 7 nucleotides align to TRBD1. CDR3 length: 14 residues. Per germline, CDR1 MNHEY and CDR2 SVGAGI. J gave up 7 bases and V 0 bases, and 3 bases lay outside the gene matches. CDR3 coding DNA: TGTGCCAGCAGTTACTCAAGGGGACAGAACACCATATATTTT. It encodes CASSYSRGQNTIYF.

CDR3 protein: CASSQQGRGAGNTIYF. CDR3 nucleotide sequence: TGTGCCAGCAGCCAACAGGGGCGAGGAGCTGGAAACACCATATATTTT. The V call is TRBV14, the J call TRBJ1-3, with D perhaps TRBD1 (6 bases). The CDR3 spans 16 residues. V was trimmed by 2 bases and J by 2 bases, leaving 13 bases between them. Germline CDR1 SGHDN, CDR2 FVKESK.

On this clone: Other DNA sequences of this sample code for an identical CDR3. This chain connects TRBV19 to TRBJ1-4; 8 bases match TRBD1. Germline assignment: CDR1 LNHDA and CDR2 SQIVND (reference sequence). CDR3 length equals 14 residues. The V segment lost 6 bases and the J segment 3 bases; nucleotides outside the gene matches: 3. In DNA, the CDR3 is TGTGCCAGTAGCACAGGGGGATCTAATGAAAAACTGTTTTTT. This gives the protein CASSTGGSNEKLFF. Complete variable domain (other parts from reference TRBV19 and TRBJ1-4): DGGITQSPKYLFRKEGQNVTLSCEQNLNHDAMYWYRQDPGQGLRLIYYSQIVNDFQKGDIAEGYSVSREKKESFPLTVTSAQKNPTAFYLCASSTGGSNEKLFFGSGTQLSVL.

The chain uses TRBV27 and TRBJ2-7; 7 nucleotides agree with TRBD2. V dropped 3 bases and J dropped 5; count of bases not matched to a gene: 13. CDR3 length: 16 amino acids. Germline lookup yields CDR1 MNHEY and CDR2 SMNVEV (reference sequence). The CDR3 region is CASSLGVGGGPNEQYF. For the CDR3, the DNA is TGTGCCAGCAGTTTGGGGGTAGGCGGGGGTCCCAACGAGCAGTACTTC.

V and J are TRBV2 and TRBJ1-1; D is uncertain. The length of the CDR3 is 17 residues. CDR1 SNHLY and CDR2 FYNNEI come from the germline V gene. V dropped 5 bases and J dropped 0 bases, with 19 bases sitting between them. CDR3 nucleotide sequence: TGTGCCAGCAGTTTCTGGCATGGGGAGCAGATGAACACTGAAGCTTTCTTT. Translated: CASSFWHGEQMNTEAFF.

The genes are TRBV30 and TRBJ1-1; the D is unclear. This CDR3 has 14 amino acids. V was pared by 0 bases and J by 0 bases, with 8 bases between. Germline lookup yields CDR1 GTSNPN and CDR2 SVGIG (reference sequence). The CDR3: CAWSVGQMNTEAFF. Written as DNA, the CDR3 is TGTGCCTGGAGTGTGGGCCAAATGAACACTGAAGCTTTCTTT.

This clone was counted between two and nine times. The genes are TRBV7-9 and TRBJ1-1, with 12 nucleotides matching TRBD1. The V gene's germline CDR1 is SEHNR and CDR2 FQNEAQ (reference sequence). V was pared by 6 bases and J by 0 bases, with 5 bases of the junction left unmatched. The CDR3 has 16 amino acids. DNA for the CDR3: TGTGCCAGCAGGTCGGGACAGGGGGCCCTGAACACTGAAGCTTTCTTT. Translating gives CASRSGQGALNTEAFF. Combining the CDR3 with reference TRBV7-9 and TRBJ1-1 gives the whole variable domain DTGVSQNPRHKITKRGQNVTFRCDPISEHNRLYWYRQTLGQGPEFLTYFQNEAQLEKSRLLSDRFSAERPKGSFSTLEIQRTEQGDSAMYLCASRSGQGALNTEAFFGQGTRLTVV.

This chain uses TRBV3-1 (or the pseudogene TRBV3-2) with TRBJ2-7; D is perhaps TRBD2 (6 bases). The CDR3 contains 15 residues. V was pared by 0 bases and J by 4 bases, with 13 bases between. The germline CDR1 and CDR2 sequences are LGHDT and YNNKEL (reference sequence). The CDR3 protein is CASSQDLIRGYEQYF. The DNA of the CDR3 is TGTGCCAGCAGCCAAGATCTAATCCGGGGGTACGAGCAGTACTTC.

The chain employs TRBV11-2 and TRBJ2-3, with D unresolved. V shed 5 bases and J shed 2 bases, with 20 bases lying between them. From germline, CDR1 is SGHAT and CDR2 FQNNGV. CDR3 length equals 17 residues. This CDR3 reads CASSPRVGSRATDTQYF. Written as DNA, the CDR3 is TGTGCCAGCAGCCCCCGAGTCGGTAGCCGCGCCACAGATACGCAGTATTTT.

This chain joins TRBV29-1 and TRBJ1-2; D ambiguous. Germline V lookup: CDR1 SQVTM, CDR2 ANQGSEA. The CDR3 contains 11 residues. Trimming removed 3 bases from V and 0 bases from J, with 2 bases in between. In DNA, the CDR3 is TGCAGCGTTGACACTAACTATGGCTACACCTTC. Translating gives CSVDTNYGYTF.